Presented here are 15 T cell receptor beta chains from one specimen sequenced in a study of T cell responses to AZD1222 COVID-19 vaccine. Assay: immunoSEQ multiplex PCR; the TCRdb copy retains only in-frame clones and omits some. The sample includes about 180,000 clones, over 90% of them seen just once. This sample comprised peripheral blood, obtained 28 days after the second AZD1222 dose. These receptors were obtained from an adult who received the AZD1222 COVID-19 vaccine.

The V gene is TRBV14, the J gene TRBJ2-1; tentative D call: TRBD2 (5 bases). Trimming left V 7 bases short and J 0 bases short, with 7 bases between. The CDR3 is made up of 13 amino acids. Germline CDR1 SGHDN, CDR2 FVKESK. The CDR3 region is CASTGSSYNEQFF. The CDR3 bases are TGTGCCAGCACGGGGAGCTCCTACAATGAGCAGTTCTTC.

This chain links TRBV3-1 (or the pseudogene TRBV3-2) with TRBJ1-6; D uncertain. The CDR3 length is 19 residues. Germline CDR1 is LGHDT and CDR2 is YNNKEL (reference sequence). With 5 bases removed from V and 0 bases from J, the gap between germline ends came to 20 bases. The chain's CDR3 is CASSALGNPGSSYNSPLHF. CDR3 DNA: TGTGCCAGCAGCGCCCTTGGGAATCCGGGGAGCTCCTATAATTCACCCCTCCACTTT.

This chain joins TRBV9 and TRBJ2-1; the match to TRBD2 covers 7 bases. Germline loops: CDR1 SGDLS, CDR2 YYNGEE. The CDR3 sequence is 14 residues long. The V segment lost 4 bases and the J segment 5 bases; nucleotides outside the gene matches: 6. This chain's CDR3 is CASSFRLADNEQFF. The CDR3 region has the DNA TGTGCCAGCAGCTTCAGACTAGCAGACAATGAGCAGTTCTTC.

V is TRBV4-3 and J is TRBJ2-5; TRBD2 aligns across 10 bases. The junction had 6 bases not matched to a gene; V was cut back by 4 bases and J by 4 bases. The CDR3 contains 15 residues. The germline CDR1 and CDR2 sequences are LGHNA and YSLEER. DNA for the CDR3: TGCGCCAGCAGCCGTAGTAGCGGGGGGCTAGAGACCCAGTACTTC. This translates into CASSRSSGGLETQYF.

This clone was observed a single time. The V call is TRBV7-9, the J call TRBJ2-3, with unresolved D. The CDR3 spans 13 residues. Germline V lookup: CDR1 SEHNR, CDR2 FQNEAQ (reference sequence). V dropped 3 bases and J dropped 4 bases, with 8 bases sitting between them. The CDR3 DNA sequence: TGTGCCAGCAGCTTGGCGCCTCCAGATACGCAGTATTTT. Residues: CASSLAPPDTQYF.

V gene TRBV23-1 combines with J gene TRBJ2-3; TRBD1 matches 11 bases. TRBV23-1 is flagged as an ORF with uncertain function. Trimming removed 1 base from V and 4 bases from J; junction bases left unmatched: 7. The CDR3 has 17 residues. The CDR3 DNA reads TGCGCCAGCAGTCAATGCGCGGGACAGGGGGGACCAGATACGCAGTATTTT. It translates to CASSQCAGQGGPDTQYF.

V and J are TRBV19 and TRBJ2-1; D is perhaps TRBD1 (6 bases). CDR3 length: 18 amino acids. CDR1 is LNHDA and CDR2 is SQIVND in the germline V gene (reference sequence). V was clipped by 4 bases and J by 1 base, with 20 bases between them. The CDR3 DNA follows: TGTGCCAGTAGTACCGAGCGGAGCAGGGGACGGTCCTACAATGAGCAGTTCTTC. Residues: CASSTERSRGRSYNEQFF.

The CDR3 region is CASSPPNRVETDTQYF. CDR3 bases: TGTGCCAGCTCACCACCGAACAGGGTAGAGACAGATACGCAGTATTTT. The gene calls are TRBV18 and TRBJ2-3; TRBD1 might be the D (6 bases). This CDR3 contains 16 residues. Germline CDR1 reads KGHSH; CDR2 reads LQKENI. Trimming removed 0 bases from V and 3 bases from J, with 13 bases in between.

The chain employs TRBV7-3 and TRBJ2-7; D gene ambiguous. The germline V gene has CDR1 SGHTA and CDR2 FQGTGA. V lost 4 bases to trimming and J lost 2 bases, with 18 bases between them. This CDR3 has 16 residues. CDR3 protein: CASSSRPGSWAYEQYF. For the CDR3, the DNA is TGTGCCAGCAGCTCCAGACCGGGTTCCTGGGCCTACGAGCAGTACTTC.

The chain combines TRBV7-2 with TRBJ1-3; tentative D call: TRBD1 (5 bases). V was clipped by 3 bases and J by 7 bases, with 16 bases between them. Germline CDR1 SGHTA, CDR2 FQGNSA. The CDR3 totals 15 residues. CDR3 bases: TGTGCCAGCAGCTTTAGCCCCGCCGGGGCCAACACCATATATTTT. Protein sequence: CASSFSPAGANTIYF. The full variable domain, rest sourced from reference TRBV7-2 and TRBJ1-3, is GAGVSQSPSNKVTEKGKDVELRCDPISGHTALYWYRQSLGQGLEFLIYFQGNSAPDKSGLPSDRFSAERTGGSVSTLTIQRTQQEDSAVYLCASSFSPAGANTIYFGEGSWLTVV.

The chain is built from TRBV19 and TRBJ1-3; D call uncertain. The CDR3 is 14 residues long. The V end was cut by 5 bases, the J end by 3 bases, with 11 bases between. Germline CDR1 and CDR2: LNHDA and SQIVND (reference sequence). The CDR3 loop is CASSRGRGGNTIYF. In DNA, the CDR3 is TGTGCCAGTAGTCGAGGGCGCGGTGGAAACACCATATATTTT.

V and J are TRBV6-2 or TRBV6-3 and TRBJ1-5; weak D call: TRBD1 (6 bases). V was cut by 2 bases and J by 5 bases, with 13 bases left in between. The germline CDR1 and CDR2 sequences are MNHEY and SVGEGT. The CDR3 is 15 amino acids. CDR3 DNA sequence: TGTGCCAGCAGTTACATCGGGGGCGAATATCAGCCCCAGCATTTT. Amino acid sequence: CASSYIGGEYQPQHF.

The V and J genes are TRBV11-2 and TRBJ2-7; 7 nucleotides match TRBD2. The trim removed 8 bases at V and 5 bases at J, leaving 9 bases unmatched. The CDR3 length is 13 residues. The germline V gene encodes CDR1 SGHAT and CDR2 FQNNGV. CDR3 sequence (DNA): TGTGCCAGCCGGCCGGGGGGTCTCCACGAGCAGTACTTC. Its translation: CASRPGGLHEQYF.

V and J are TRBV7-2 and TRBJ2-1, with 8 positions matching TRBD1. V dropped 5 bases and J dropped 1; count of bases not matched to a gene: 10. Germline V CDR1 and CDR2: SGHTA, FQGNSA. The CDR3 runs to 17 residues. Here the CDR3 DNA reads TGTGCCAGCAGCCTCGGGGGCAGGGGGCTTTCCTACAATGAGCAGTTCTTC. Translating gives CASSLGGRGLSYNEQFF.

This chain connects TRBV7-2 to TRBJ2-7; 9 nucleotides line up with TRBD2. V lost 1 base, J lost 6 bases, and 7 bases stayed unmatched. This CDR3 has 15 residues. CDR1 is SGHTA and CDR2 is FQGNSA in the germline V gene. This CDR3 reads CASSLVLVAGVEQYF. In DNA, the CDR3 is TGTGCCAGCAGCTTAGTGTTGGTAGCGGGAGTCGAGCAGTACTTC.